The T cell receptor beta chain described here comes from a study of beta chain features in type 1 diabetes. This clone turned up a few times. Trimming pared 0 bases from V and 0 bases from J, leaving 6 bases between. This CDR3 is 15 amino acids long. Germline lookup yields CDR1 SGHTA and CDR2 FQGNSA. Expressed TCRB transcripts were sequenced because the entire RNA isolate underwent reverse transcription. TCRdb keeps only in-frame clones here, not all; method: immunoSEQ multiplex PCR. The sample includes about 360,000 clones, roughly an eighth of them seen just once. The sequenced material came from naive CD4+ T cells from blood. The J gene is TRBJ2-1, the V gene TRBV7-2; D call uncertain. The source of this sequence is a man aged 18 to 29 in good health. The CDR3 protein is CASSLASSSYNEQFF. DNA for the CDR3: TGTGCCAGCAGCTTAGCGTCTAGCTCCTACAATGAGCAGTTCTTC.